This T cell receptor beta chain was found in a study of T cell responses to AZD1222 COVID-19 vaccine (dated by TCRdb to the early 2020s). A note on the overall study: A total of approximately 230 trial participants underwent TCR sequencing, of whom 207 received two doses of AZD1222 and approximately 25 received two doses of the MenACWY control vaccine. Enrollment into the trials was organized by age into subgroups of 18-55, 56-69 and 70-plus years, and those subgroups contained roughly 150, 30 and 60 TCR-sequenced participants, respectively. What the research found in general, with its limitations: Participants were mostly white British and included more females than males, and it was suggested by the authors that clonal diversity may have been underestimated. Vaccine-associated CD4 TCRs spanned the whole spike protein, with dominant responses in regions 160-218 and 743-854. Because no day 14 peak-response samples were available, repertoires were characterized only after the peak T cell response. After two AZD1222 doses, both the breadth and the depth of spike-specific TCRs were significantly higher than at day 0 and than in MenACWY recipients. Reportedly, almost half of the unique spike-specific TCRs recognized epitopes lying outside the regions that are mutated in the B.1.351 and B.1.1.7 variants. Conclusions about previously exposed vaccinees are limited, since just six AZD1222 recipients were seropositive for SARS-CoV-2 at baseline. In the small 56-69-year group, the increase in depth fell short of significance, most likely because of low power.

The CDR3 spans 12 residues, from the cysteine through the phenylalanine. Of the read, only the CDR3 DNA is kept; its 36 bases are in frame from base 1. CDR1 and CDR2 are read off the germline V gene as SGHVS and FQNEAQ. The V and J ends are trimmed by 5 bases and 6 bases, leaving 9 bases between them. The CDR3 regions of human TCRbeta chains were subjected to immunosequencing. In the paper's pipeline: TCRs in the repertoires were matched against a reference library of SARS-CoV-2-specific TCRs that had been generated with the MIRA antigen-specificity platform. Breadth meant the fraction of unique TCRs that were SARS-CoV-2-associated, whereas depth meant the fraction of total T cells that were SARS-CoV-2-associated. Using the MIRA data, each spike-specific TCR was assigned both to the spike region to which the TCR was reactive and to a CD4 or CD8 class. Log10-transformed breadth and depth values were compared by one-way ANOVA with Sidak's multiple comparisons tests. TCRdb retrieved this table from immuneACCESS and kept in-frame rearrangements only. Not all clones are present; in checked studies, unresolved V genes account for under half, and no reason is known for the remainder. The DNA was the basis for D and trimming; V, J and clone size are from that table. The sample table contains about 180,000 clones; only one count was recorded for approximately 95% of them. Together, the top ten hold more than 0.85% of the sample.

This specimen's time point label, per the study, means: about 28 days (+/-7) after the second vaccine dose. This sample's treatment or condition label indicates: meningococcal conjugate vaccine given as trial control. Vaccinee samples were obtained from the UK trials COV001 and COV002, which included a single-blind randomized controlled phase 2/3 trial of AZD1222 (ChAdOx1 nCoV-19) in healthy adults. Trial participant PBMC samples were collected at day 0 and day 28 after the second dose for TCRbeta chain sequencing. A remark on this clone: Its antigen is unknown. No base quality values were provided; no much bigger clone lies one nucleotide off.

The V gene is TRBV7-8 and the J gene is TRBJ2-3; the D gene remains uncertain. The clonotype was recovered from an adult who received the MenACWY meningococcal vaccine as a control. The sequenced sample was peripheral blood, obtained 28 days after the second dose of the MenACWY control vaccine. The CDR3 region has the sequence CASSQSRDTQYF. The DNA sequence follows: TGTGCCAGCAGCCAGAGCAGGGATACGCAGTATTTT.